These 6 T cell receptor beta chains share one sample of origin, sequenced in a study of post-analysis software for immune sequencing data. General study points: The study found TRBV5-6, TRBV5-1 and TRBV20-1 among roughly 5 TRBV segments more frequent in patients than controls.

Each TCR beta cDNA library carried unique molecular identifiers. MiXCR was run by TCRdb on the PCR reads, yielding one entry per CDR3 protein. The sample carries approximately 630,000 distinct CDR3 sequences, approximately 59% recorded once. No antigens are known for them. Sequencing was done on a sample of blood. These receptor sequences come from a girl under 10 years old with multiple sclerosis.

The rearrangement joins TRBV5-1 to TRBJ2-7, with TRBD2 identical over 7 bases. Trimming removed 0 bases from V and 0 bases from J; junction bases left unmatched: 6. The CDR3 loop spans 16 amino acids. Germline V gene sequence: CDR1 SGHRS, CDR2 YFSETQ. CDR3 in DNA: TGCGCCAGCAGCTTGGTCCCTCTAGCGGCCTCCTACGAGCAGTACTTC. As protein: CASSLVPLAASYEQYF. The complete variable domain, with remaining parts taken from reference TRBV5-1 and TRBJ2-7, reads KAGVTQTPRYLIKTRGQQVTLSCSPISGHRSVSWYQQTPGQGLQFLFEYFSETQRNKGNFPGRFSGRQFSNSRSEMNVSTLELGDSALYLCASSLVPLAASYEQYFGPGTRLTVT.

This chain links TRBV30 with TRBJ1-5; a weak D match, TRBD1 (5 bases). The V end lost 4 bases, the J end lost 5 bases, and 12 bases lay between the germline ends. This CDR3 has 13 amino acids. Per the germline V gene, CDR1 is GTSNPN and CDR2 is SVGIG (reference sequence). CDR3 protein: CAWNQGSDQPQHF. The CDR3 DNA sequence: TGTGCCTGGAACCAGGGCAGCGATCAGCCCCAGCATTTT. Full variable domain (missing parts from reference TRBV30 and TRBJ1-5): SQTIHQWPATLVQPVGSPLSLECTVEGTSNPNLYWYRQAAGRGLQLLFYSVGIGQISSEVPQNLSASRPQDRQFILSSKKLLLSDSGFYLCAWNQGSDQPQHFGDGTRLSIL.

This clonotype was seen more than once but under ten times. This sequence joins TRBV7-8 and TRBJ1-1, with 7 bases lining up with TRBD1. The V and J ends lost 7 bases and 1 base, in that order; junction bases with no gene match: 9. Per germline, CDR1 SGHVS and CDR2 FQNEAQ. This CDR3 is built from 15 residues. CDR3 protein: CASNQPYRGNTEAFF. CDR3 in DNA: TGTGCCAGCAACCAACCCTACAGGGGGAACACTGAAGCTTTCTTT.

This clonotype was picked up one time. The rearrangement links TRBV27 to TRBJ2-7; D tentatively reads TRBD1 or TRBD2 (5 bases each). The CDR3 is made up of 14 amino acids. V was clipped by 8 bases and J by 2 bases, with 16 bases between them. Germline V gives CDR1 MNHEY, CDR2 SMNVEV (reference sequence). In DNA form, the CDR3 reads TGTGCCAGCCGGGGACGCAACACTCCCTACGAGCAGTACTTC. Its translation: CASRGRNTPYEQYF.

The genes are TRBV6-1 and TRBJ2-7, with D possibly being TRBD1 (6 bases). V was cut by 5 bases and J by 2 bases, with 25 bases left in between. Germline CDR1 and CDR2: MNHNS and SASEGT. The CDR3 is 18 residues long. CDR3 amino acids: CASSPKGQTGTFPYEQYF. The CDR3 nucleotides are TGTGCCAGCAGTCCCAAGGGACAAACCGGGACATTTCCCTACGAGCAGTACTTC.

This clonotype was observed a few times. This chain uses TRBV12-3 or TRBV12-4 with TRBJ1-2, with D unresolved. The CDR3 is 13 amino acids. V was shortened by 1 base and J by 8 bases, with 11 bases between the two germline ends. The chain's CDR3 is CASSLGQTPGYTF. CDR3 nucleotides: TGTGCCAGCAGTTTAGGTCAGACCCCCGGCTACACCTTC.